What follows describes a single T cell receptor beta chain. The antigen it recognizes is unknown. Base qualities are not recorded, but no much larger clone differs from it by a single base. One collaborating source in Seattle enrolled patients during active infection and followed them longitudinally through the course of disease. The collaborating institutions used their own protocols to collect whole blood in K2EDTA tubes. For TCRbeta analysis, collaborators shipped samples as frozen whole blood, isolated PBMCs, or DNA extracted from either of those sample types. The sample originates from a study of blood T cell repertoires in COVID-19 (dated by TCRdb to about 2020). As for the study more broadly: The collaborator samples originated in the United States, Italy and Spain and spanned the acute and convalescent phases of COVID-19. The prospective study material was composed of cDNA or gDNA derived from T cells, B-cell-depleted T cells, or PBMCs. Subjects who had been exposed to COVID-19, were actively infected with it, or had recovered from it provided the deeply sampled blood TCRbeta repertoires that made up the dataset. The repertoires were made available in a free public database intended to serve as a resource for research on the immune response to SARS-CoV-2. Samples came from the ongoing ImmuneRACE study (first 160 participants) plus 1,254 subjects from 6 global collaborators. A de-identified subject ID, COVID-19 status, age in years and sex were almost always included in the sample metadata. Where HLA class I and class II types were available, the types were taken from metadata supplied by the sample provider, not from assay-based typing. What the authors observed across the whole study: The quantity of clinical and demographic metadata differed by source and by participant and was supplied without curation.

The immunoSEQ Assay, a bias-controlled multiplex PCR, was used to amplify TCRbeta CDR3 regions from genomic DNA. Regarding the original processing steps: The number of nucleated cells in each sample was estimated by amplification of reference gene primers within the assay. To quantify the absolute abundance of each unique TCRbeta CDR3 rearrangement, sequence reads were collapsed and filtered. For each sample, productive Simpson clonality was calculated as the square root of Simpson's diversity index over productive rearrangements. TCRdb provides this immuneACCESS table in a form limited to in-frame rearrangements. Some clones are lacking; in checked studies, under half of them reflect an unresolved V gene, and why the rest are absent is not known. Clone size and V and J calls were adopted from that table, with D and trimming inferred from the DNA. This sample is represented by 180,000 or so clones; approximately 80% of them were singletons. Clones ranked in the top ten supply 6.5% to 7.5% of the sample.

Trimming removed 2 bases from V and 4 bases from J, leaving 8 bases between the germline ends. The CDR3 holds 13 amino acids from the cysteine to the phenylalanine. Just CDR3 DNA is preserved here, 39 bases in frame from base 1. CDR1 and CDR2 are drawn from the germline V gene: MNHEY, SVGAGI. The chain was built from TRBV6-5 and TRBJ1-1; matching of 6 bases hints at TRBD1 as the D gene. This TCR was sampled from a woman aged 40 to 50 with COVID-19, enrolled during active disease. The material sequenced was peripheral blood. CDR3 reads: CASSYGGSTEAFF. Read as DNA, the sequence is TGTGCCAGCAGTTACGGGGGCAGCACTGAAGCTTTCTTT.